A selection of T cell receptor beta chains follows, all from one sample in a study of identical twins. TCRdb reprocessed the 5' RACE reads with MiXCR, giving one entry per CDR3 protein. The sample consists of over 600,000 distinct CDR3 sequences, around 21% of them appearing once. This same sample was also part of a study on T cells expressing NK-cell markers.

Sequenced sample: PBMCs. The receptors come from a woman aged 18-29 years in good health. Each CDR3 is given with its conserved first and last residue. The D gene is left open where the match is weak. Expanded clones are given a class, and other clones once, few, many or no size at all.

j_call clone_size v_call d_call cdr3_nt cdr3_aa
TRBJ1-1 few TRBV6-5 - TGTGCCAGCAGTTACAACGGAGGGAACACTGAAGCTTTCTTT CASSYNGGNTEAFF
TRBJ1-6 many TRBV5-6 TRBD1 TGTGCCAGCAGCCAGACAGGGGATCCCAAAACTTCACCCCTCCACTTT CASSQTGDPKTSPLHF
TRBJ2-1 few TRBV12-3/TRBV12-4 TRBD1 TGTGCCAGCAGTCGGGACAGAGCGCAGTTCTTC CASSRDRAQFF
TRBJ1-2 many TRBV11-2 TRBD1 TGTGCCAGCAGCGGGACAGCGCTACGCGTTGGCTACACCTTC CASSGTALRVGYTF
TRBJ1-2 - TRBV3-1 - TGTGCCAGCAGCCCGCTGGGACTCGGTGGCTACACCTTC CASSPLGLGGYTF
TRBJ2-3 few TRBV5-1 - TGCGCCAGCAGCGTCATCTTCCTAAACACAGATACGCAGTATTTT CASSVIFLNTDTQYF
TRBJ1-1 - TRBV7-2 TRBD1 TGTGCCAGCAACATAAGACAGGGGGCGAACGTGAACACTGAAGCTTTCTTT CASNIRQGANVNTEAFF
TRBJ2-1 many TRBV27 - TGTGCCAGCAGTTTATCGCTCCCACCCTACAATGAGCAGTTCTTC CASSLSLPPYNEQFF
TRBJ1-5 - TRBV7-6 - TGTGCCAGCAGCTTAGCCGGGAATACGCAGCCCCAGCATTTT CASSLAGNTQPQHF
TRBJ1-1 few TRBV29-1 - TGCAGCGTTGAAGATCGGGCCGGAGCTTTCTTT CSVEDRAGAFF
TRBJ1-5 many TRBV24-1 - TGTGCCACCAGTGATCCGCTTAATCAGCCCCAGCATTTT CATSDPLNQPQHF
TRBJ2-1 - TRBV7-3 - TGTGCCAGCAGCTCATCGGGGTCCCACAATGAGCAGTTCTTC CASSSSGSHNEQFF
TRBJ1-2 few TRBV20-1 - TGCAGTGTCAACCCTGGACCGAACTATGGCTACACCTTC CSVNPGPNYGYTF
TRBJ1-1 many TRBV20-1 - TGCAGTGCTAGATTGGCAGGCGAGGTTTTCTTT CSARLAGEVFF
TRBJ1-4 few TRBV5-6 - TGTGCCAGCAGCTCCGGGACGGAGGAAAAACTGTTTTTT CASSSGTEEKLFF
TRBJ2-3 - TRBV12-3/TRBV12-4 TRBD2 TGTGCCAGCTTCGAAGCGGGGGAAGATACGCAGTATTTT CASFEAGEDTQYF
TRBJ2-3 - TRBV10-3 TRBD2 TGTGCCATCAGACCCTTCCGTTCCAGCGGGAGGTTAGATACGCAGTATTTT CAIRPFRSSGRLDTQYF
TRBJ1-1 - TRBV30 - TGTGCCTGGAGTGTGAAGGGGCCACGAGACACTGAAGCTTTCTTT CAWSVKGPRDTEAFF
TRBJ2-3 few TRBV12-3/TRBV12-4 - TGTGCCAGCAGCCCCTTCCCTAGCACAGATACGCAGTATTTT CASSPFPSTDTQYF
TRBJ2-2 - TRBV7-9 - TGTGCCAGCAGCCCTACGATGGCCGGGGAGCTGTTTTTT CASSPTMAGELFF
TRBJ2-3 - TRBV29-1 TRBD2 TGCAGCTCCAGACTAGCAACTAGCACAGATACGCAGTATTTT CSSRLATSTDTQYF
TRBJ1-2 many TRBV6-1 TRBD1 TGTGCCAGCAGCCCAGGAGAGGACAGGACTAACTATGGCTACACCTTC CASSPGEDRTNYGYTF
TRBJ2-3 many TRBV7-3 TRBD2 TGTGCCAGCAGCCAAATAACTAGCGGCACAGATACGCAGTATTTT CASSQITSGTDTQYF
TRBJ2-3 - TRBV12-3/TRBV12-4 TRBD2 TGTGCCAGCATCCCTAGCGGGAGAATCACAGATACGCAGTATTTT CASIPSGRITDTQYF
TRBJ1-1 few TRBV11-1 - TGTGCCAGCAGCTTAGCGTGGGCCGGGAGAGGTAAAGGCACTGAAGCTTTCTTT CASSLAWAGRGKGTEAFF
TRBJ2-1 - TRBV20-1 TRBD2 TGCAGTGCTAGAACGGCGTCTAGCGGGAGAAATGAGCAGTTCTTC CSARTASSGRNEQFF
TRBJ2-7 - TRBV9 - TGTGCCAGCAGCGTAGCTACGGGGGTGGGCTACGAGCAGTACTTC CASSVATGVGYEQYF
TRBJ2-1 few TRBV6-5 TRBD1 TGTGCCAGCAGTTCGCCGGGACAGGGAGACAATGAGCAGTTCTTC CASSSPGQGDNEQFF
TRBJ1-6 - TRBV4-3 - TGCGCCAGCAGCCAAGATCACGGTCTTGGCGGTTCACCCCTCCACTTT CASSQDHGLGGSPLHF
TRBJ2-7 - TRBV27 - TGTGCCAGCCGAACTCAATACGGGGCTTTGTACGAGCAGTACTTC CASRTQYGALYEQYF
TRBJ2-2 - TRBV4-1 TRBD2 TGCGCCAGCAGCCAAGATCCGGGGGGGCCCGGGGAGCTGTTTTTT CASSQDPGGPGELFF
TRBJ1-6 - TRBV20-1 TRBD1 TGCAGTGCTATCCACCAAAGGGGGCGAGAATCACCCCTCCACTTT CSAIHQRGRESPLHF
TRBJ2-3 - TRBV19 TRBD1 TGTGTCAGTAGAAAGACAGGGCCTAGCACAGATACGCAGTATTTT CVSRKTGPSTDTQYF
TRBJ2-1 few TRBV20-1 TRBD2 TGCAGTGCTAGAGCGGGACTAGCGGCGTACAATGAGCAGTTCTTC CSARAGLAAYNEQFF
TRBJ2-1 - TRBV20-1 TRBD2 TGCAGTGCGAAACTAGCGGGAGGGCCAAATGAGCAGTTCTTC CSAKLAGGPNEQFF
TRBJ2-1 - TRBV5-1 - TGCGCCAGCAGCTTGGAGTGGGGACCTTACAATGAGCAGTTCTTC CASSLEWGPYNEQFF
TRBJ1-4 few TRBV7-9 - TGTGCCAGCAGCGACGAGGGTGAAAAACTGTTTTTT CASSDEGEKLFF
TRBJ2-5 - TRBV12-3/TRBV12-4 - TGTGCCAGCAGTTTGAATCGCGTATCTGAGACCCAGTACTTC CASSLNRVSETQYF
TRBJ2-3 few TRBV20-1 - TGCAGTGCTAGAGGGACGACCCCGGAGACGCAGTATTTT CSARGTTPETQYF
TRBJ2-1 - TRBV12-3/TRBV12-4 - TGTGCCAGCAGCCTCATAGGGGCGCGCCGTTTTAATGAGCAGTTCTTC CASSLIGARRFNEQFF
TRBJ2-7 few TRBV10-1 TRBD2 TGCGCCAGCAGAGCTAGCGGGAGGGCTACCTACGAGCAGTACTTC CASRASGRATYEQYF
TRBJ1-1 - TRBV25-1 - TGTGCCAGCAGTGATCCTGGGACAGAAGCTTTCTTT CASSDPGTEAFF
TRBJ2-3 - TRBV6-1 - TGTGCCAGCGAGGAGGGGGCAGGCACAGATACGCAGTATTTT CASEEGAGTDTQYF
TRBJ2-1 once TRBV2 - TGTGCCAGCAGCGAGACTAGTACCTACAATGAGCAGTTCTTC CASSETSTYNEQFF
TRBJ2-1 few TRBV4-1 - TGCGCCAGCAGCCAAGTGAAGAGGGATCTCTACAATGAGCAGTTCTTC CASSQVKRDLYNEQFF
TRBJ2-7 many TRBV10-3 - TGTGCCATCAGCCACTCCGAATACTACGAGCAGTACTTC CAISHSEYYEQYF
TRBJ2-1 few TRBV20-1 TRBD2 TGCAGTGCTAGGATCCAGCGGGAGGACAGTTACAATGAGCAGTTCTTC CSARIQREDSYNEQFF
TRBJ1-5 many TRBV10-3 TRBD1 TGTGCCACCCAGGGGGCTCGTAATCAGCCCCAGCATTTT CATQGARNQPQHF
TRBJ1-2 many TRBV12-3/TRBV12-4 TRBD1 TGTGCCAGCAGTTCACAGGGGGCGCGCGGCTACACCTTC CASSSQGARGYTF
TRBJ2-1 - TRBV25-1 - TGTGCCAGCAGTGGATTCCTAGCGCAAACCTACAATGAGCAGTTCTTC CASSGFLAQTYNEQFF
TRBJ1-2 many TRBV7-9 - TGTGCCAGCAGTTTCGGGGAGACGGATGGCTACACCTTC CASSFGETDGYTF
TRBJ2-7 once TRBV20-1 TRBD1 TGCAGTGCTAGTATCGGGACAGGGGCTCGGGGCGAGCAGTACTTC CSASIGTGARGEQYF